This T cell receptor (beta chain) was identified in a study of T cells in localized non-small cell lung cancer. Trimming removed 0 bases at V and 11 bases at J, with 10 bases between. There are 12 residues in the CDR3. CDR1 and CDR2 from the germline V gene are KGHSH and LQKENI. Relative to its sample, this clone is medium-sized. Its antigen remains unknown. The study's findings and limits: Heterogeneity remains possible, as sequencing covered one tumor region only. A median of about 58 of the top 100 tumor clones appeared in adjacent lung, which was paired and uninvolved. Longer overall survival was associated with a higher density of T cells in the blood. Clonality peaked in uninvolved adjacent lung rather than tumor.

Using immunoSEQ multiplex PCR, the repertoire was profiled, and TCRdb retains in-frame clones only, with some absent. The sample lists over 20,000 clones; approximately 86% were seen once. The sample consisted of peripheral blood mononuclear cells, taken before any cancer treatment. This sequence joins TRBV18 and TRBJ1-1; tentatively, D is TRBD1 (5 bases). The receptor was derived from a male donor at least 60 years old with stage II lung adenocarcinoma. In DNA, the CDR3 is TGTGCCAGCTCACCACCAGGGGTTAGCGCTTTCTTT. This gives the protein CASSPPGVSAFF.